The 23 T cell receptor beta chains listed next were all sequenced from one sample in a study of blood T cell repertoires in COVID-19. Sequenced by immunoSEQ multiplex PCR; TCRdb stores in-frame clones only, minus some. The sample shows about 170,000 clones, 85% of them seen only once. Sequencing input: peripheral blood. The receptors shown here come from a woman at least 80 years old with COVID-19, enrolled during active disease.

The chain couples TRBV28 to TRBJ2-7, with 9 positions matching TRBD2. This CDR3 comprises 13 residues. The germline V gene has CDR1 MDHEN and CDR2 SYDVKM. V lost 8 bases, J lost 1 base, and 3 bases stayed unmatched. The CDR3 is CASLAGLSYEQYF. Written as DNA, the CDR3 is TGTGCCAGCCTAGCGGGATTGTCCTACGAGCAGTACTTC.

V is TRBV28 and J is TRBJ1-5; D gene unclear. This CDR3 is 12 amino acids long. V lost 9 bases and J lost 3, with 9 bases in between. Germline-derived CDR1 and CDR2 are MDHEN and SYDVKM. The CDR3 region is CASEGDNQPQHF. CDR3 DNA sequence: TGTGCCAGTGAGGGTGACAATCAGCCCCAGCATTTT.

The chain uses TRBV7-8 and TRBJ1-1, with D possibly TRBD1 on 6 matching bases. Germline V gene data show CDR1 as SGHVS and CDR2 as FQNEAQ. Trimming took 5 bases from V and 10 from J, leaving 23 bases between them. This CDR3 has 15 residues. The CDR3 reads CASSQPGGAGVLAFF. DNA of the CDR3: TGTGCCAGCAGCCAACCTGGGGGCGCGGGGGTTCTAGCTTTCTTT.

The V gene is TRBV5-8, the J gene TRBJ2-6, with no clear D. Germline CDR1 is SGHTS and CDR2 is YDEGEE. This CDR3 spans 13 amino acids. The V gene lost 6 bases and the J gene lost 4 bases, with 8 bases spanning the gap. CDR3 nucleotides: TGTGCCAGCAAAATGGCCGGGGCCAACGTCCTGACTTTC. Residues: CASKMAGANVLTF. Full variable domain (rest looked up from reference TRBV5-8 and TRBJ2-6): EAGVTQSPTHLIKTRGQQATLRCSPISGHTSVYWYQQALGLGLQFLLWYDEGEERNRGNFPPRFSGRQFPNYSSELNVNALELEDSALYLCASKMAGANVLTFGAGSRLTVL.

This rearrangement joins TRBV19 to TRBJ1-5; 8 nucleotides match TRBD1. The germline V gene encodes CDR1 LNHDA and CDR2 SQIVND (reference sequence). The V and J ends lost 5 bases and 0 bases, in that order; junction bases with no gene match: 12. The CDR3 loop spans 18 amino acids. The CDR3 is CASSRTGGQAYSNQPQHF. The CDR3 bases are TGTGCCAGTAGTCGTACAGGGGGGCAAGCCTATAGCAATCAGCCCCAGCATTTT.

The J gene is TRBJ1-3, the V gene TRBV18, with D hard to call. The CDR3 has 16 amino acids. The V and J ends lost 2 bases and 0 bases respectively, with 11 bases between them. Germline V gene data show CDR1 as KGHSH and CDR2 as LQKENI. CDR3 residues: CASSPTRTSSGNTIYF. The DNA of the CDR3 is TGTGCCAGCTCACCAACACGCACCAGCTCTGGAAACACCATATATTTT.

This rearrangement joins TRBV9 to TRBJ2-3, with 7 bases aligning to TRBD2. The germline CDR1 and CDR2 sequences are SGDLS and YYNGEE. The length of the CDR3 is 13 residues. V shed 3 bases and J 10 bases; nucleotides not matched to a gene: 8. In DNA, the CDR3 is TGTGCCAGCAGCGGGCCTGTGGGAGGGGCGCAGTATTTT. This gives the protein CASSGPVGGAQYF. The whole variable domain, filled in from reference TRBV9 and TRBJ2-3, reads DSGVTQTPKHLITATGQRVTLRCSPRSGDLSVYWYQQSLDQGLQFLIQYYNGEERAKGNILERFSAQQFPDLHSELNLSSLELGDSALYFCASSGPVGGAQYFGPGTRLTVL.

The chain links TRBV27 to TRBJ2-5; TRBD2 matches 8 bases. The V and J ends lost 6 bases and 5 bases, in that order; junction bases with no gene match: 5. CDR3 size: 13 residues. CDR1 and CDR2 (germline): MNHEY, SMNVEV (reference sequence). CDR3 loop: CASSRGGTETQYF. CDR3 sequence (DNA): TGTGCCAGCAGCCGGGGGGGGACGGAGACCCAGTACTTC.

The gene calls are TRBV24-1 and TRBJ1-6; D not resolved. Germline-derived CDR1 and CDR2 are KGHDR and SFDVKD. This CDR3 has 15 residues. This chain's CDR3 is CGREVGMTYNSPLHF. CDR3 bases: TGTGGCCGGGAGGTAGGGATGACCTATAATTCACCCCTCCACTTT.

The chain links TRBV19 to TRBJ2-1; 9 bases are a match to TRBD1. Looked up from germline, CDR1 is LNHDA and CDR2 is SQIVND (reference sequence). This CDR3 comprises 13 residues. V shed 9 bases, J shed 9 bases, and the junction held 9 bases outside the gene matches. The CDR3 here is CASSKGQGREQFF. In DNA form, the CDR3 reads TGTGCCAGCTCCAAGGGACAGGGACGTGAGCAGTTCTTC.

This clone was observed a handful of times. This rearrangement joins TRBV6-5 to TRBJ2-7; the match to TRBD2 covers 12 bases. V lost 4 bases, J lost 7 bases, and 8 bases stayed unmatched. The CDR3 extends over 15 amino acids. Germline loops: CDR1 MNHEY, CDR2 SVGAGI. DNA for the CDR3: TGTGCCAGCAGTTCTCAGACTAGCGGGAGCCGTGAGCAGTACTTC. It translates to CASSSQTSGSREQYF.

This clone has only one observation. This sequence joins TRBV7-6 and TRBJ1-2; unclear D gene. The CDR3 is 13 amino acids. Germline assignment: CDR1 SGHVS and CDR2 FNYEAQ. V was shortened by 1 base and J by 4 bases, with 7 bases between the two germline ends. CDR3 region: CASSLGRSYGYTF. The CDR3 region has the DNA TGTGCCAGCAGCTTAGGCAGGTCCTATGGCTACACCTTC.

This clone came up once. The genes are TRBV29-1 and TRBJ2-5, with 7 bases matching TRBD1. CDR1 is SQVTM, CDR2 ANQGSEA, per germline. Unmatched junction bases numbered 5, after V lost 6 bases and J lost 4 bases. There are 12 residues in the CDR3. DNA for the CDR3: TGCAGCGTCGCAACAGGGGCAGAGACCCAGTACTTC. Translating gives CSVATGAETQYF. The full variable domain, its missing parts supplied by reference TRBV29-1 and TRBJ2-5, is SAVISQKPSRDICQRGTSLTIQCQVDSQVTMMFWYRQQPGQSLTLIATANQGSEATYESGFVIDKFPISRPNLTFSTLTVSNMSPEDSSIYLCSVATGAETQYFGPGTRLLVL.

The rearrangement links TRBV1 to TRBJ1-2. TRBV1 is described as a pseudogene. The CDR3 runs 13 residues. The CDR3 sequence: CTSSQGEVDCYTF. Written as DNA, the CDR3 is TGCACCAGCAGCCAGGGGGAGGTGGATTGCTACACCTTC.

This chain links TRBV28 with TRBJ2-7, with 8 bases lining up with TRBD1. Germline-derived CDR1 and CDR2 are MDHEN and SYDVKM. The junction had 8 bases not matched to a gene; V was cut back by 5 bases and J by 2 bases. The CDR3 spans 15 residues. DNA of the CDR3: TGTGCCAGCAGTACGGGACAGGTGATCGCCTACGAGCAGTACTTC. Amino acids: CASSTGQVIAYEQYF.

This chain connects TRBV28 to TRBJ1-2, with D possibly TRBD1 on 5 matching bases. Trimming took 4 bases from V and 2 from J, leaving 8 bases between them. Germline values: CDR1 MDHEN, CDR2 SYDVKM. This CDR3 contains 13 residues. The CDR3 bases are TGTGCCAGCAGTTCCGACAGCAACTATGGCTACACCTTC. It codes for CASSSDSNYGYTF.

Of note for this clone: Its ends do not fully match the called genes, so a read error is possible. The chain is built from TRBV6-5 and TRBJ2-1; 12 positions match TRBD2. The CDR3 is made up of 15 amino acids. In germline, CDR1 is MNHEY, CDR2 SVGAGI. This CDR3 is CVSTPSGRARNEQFF. DNA of the CDR3: TGTGTCAGCACCCCTAGCGGGAGGGCGAGGAATGAGCAGTTCTTC.

The rearrangement links TRBV29-1 to TRBJ1-2, with a possible D match to TRBD1 (5 bases). Trimming removed 6 bases at V and 8 bases at J, with 22 bases between. Germline V lookup: CDR1 SQVTM, CDR2 ANQGSEA. The CDR3 has 14 amino acids. The CDR3 DNA follows: TGCAGCGTCCCCCCGGGCCCAGGGTCCGAAGGCTACACCTTC. Encoded protein: CSVPPGPGSEGYTF.

The V gene is TRBV7-2, the J gene TRBJ2-3, with D possibly being TRBD1 (8 bases). V gave up 5 bases and J gave up 2 bases, with 14 bases separating them. The CDR3 sequence is 15 residues long. Germline lookup yields CDR1 SGHTA and CDR2 FQGNSA. CDR3 bases: TGTGCCAGCAGCAGACAGGGGACTAACACAGATACGCAGTATTTT. It translates to CASSRQGTNTDTQYF.

The rearrangement joins TRBV5-1 to TRBJ1-1; 8 bases match TRBD1. The CDR3 totals 15 residues. V trimming: 3 bases; J trimming: 3 bases; junction bases outside the gene matches: 7. CDR1 and CDR2 (germline): SGHRS, YFSETQ. The CDR3 nucleotides are TGCGCCAGCAGCTGGCAGGGGGCTCAATACACTGAAGCTTTCTTT. The encoded protein is CASSWQGAQYTEAFF.

The chain uses TRBV19 and TRBJ2-1, with TRBD2 matching over 13 bases. The CDR3 runs to 16 residues. Germline V gives CDR1 LNHDA, CDR2 SQIVND (reference sequence). The V segment lost 4 bases and the J segment 10 bases; nucleotides outside the gene matches: 10. The CDR3 coding sequence is TGTGCCAGTAGTACCGGGACTAGCGGGGCCCCTGGGGAGCAGTTCTTC. Translated, it gives CASSTGTSGAPGEQFF.

The chain couples TRBV7-2 to TRBJ2-3; 9 bases align to TRBD2. CDR3 length: 16 residues. Germline lookup yields CDR1 SGHTA and CDR2 FQGNSA. Trimming removed 0 bases from V and 3 bases from J; junction bases left unmatched: 4. The CDR3 DNA reads TGTGCCAGCAGCTTAGCAGCGGCGGGGGGGACAGATACGCAGTATTTT. This translates into CASSLAAAGGTDTQYF.

This clone was counted only a few times. J is TRBJ1-2 and V is TRBV7-9; 7 bases agree with TRBD1. The CDR3 extends over 13 amino acids. Germline V gene sequence: CDR1 SEHNR, CDR2 FQNEAQ (reference sequence). V trimming: 5 bases; J trimming: 3 bases; junction bases outside the gene matches: 3. The CDR3 DNA reads as TGTGCCAGCAGCGCCGGACAGGACTATGGCTACACCTTC. Protein: CASSAGQDYGYTF.